The clone carrying this TCR beta chain was counted a few times. This entry is derived from a study of CD8 T cells in ankylosing spondylitis. From the 5' RACE reads, TCRdb called clonotypes with MiXCR, one entry per CDR3 protein. The sample yields fewer than 400,000 distinct CDR3 sequences, over 12% seen once. The sequenced material came from blood, either unsorted or a sorted T cell fraction (not recorded which). This sequence originates from a male donor with ankylosing spondylitis or in good health (not recorded which).

The CDR3, as DNA: TGTGCCAGCAGTCGATTCGGCTACGAGCAGTACTTC. This sequence encodes CASSRFGYEQYF. The chain recombines TRBV11-3 with TRBJ2-7, with no clear D. Germline V gene data show CDR1 as SGHNT and CDR2 as YENEEA. The CDR3 is 12 residues long. V dropped 6 bases and J dropped 3 bases, with 9 bases sitting between them.